The 28 T cell receptor beta chains below come from one sample, sequenced in a study of blood T cell repertoires in COVID-19. The method was immunoSEQ multiplex PCR; TCRdb's version includes in-frame clones alone and lacks a portion of them. The sample lists approximately 150,000 clones; approximately 80% were seen once. Material: PBMCs or T cells enriched from blood (not recorded which). These receptors were collected from a woman between 50 and 59 years old who had recovered from COVID-19.

The chain is built from TRBV5-1 and TRBJ2-2; 11 bases fit TRBD2. Germline loops: CDR1 SGHRS, CDR2 YFSETQ. V lost 4 bases, J lost 5 bases, and 4 bases stayed unmatched. The CDR3 length is 15 residues. CDR3 residues: CASSPLAGDTGELFF. CDR3 coding DNA: TGCGCCAGCAGCCCACTAGCGGGAGATACCGGGGAGCTGTTTTTT.

The rearrangement uses TRBV4-3 and TRBJ1-5; D may be TRBD1 (5 bases). CDR1 and CDR2 (germline): LGHNA, YSLEER. V was trimmed by 4 bases and J by 7 bases, leaving 11 bases between them. This CDR3 is 13 amino acids long. For the CDR3, the DNA is TGCGCCAGCAGCCGGGACTCGTCGCAGCCCCAGCATTTT. Amino acid sequence: CASSRDSSQPQHF.

The chain couples TRBV19 to TRBJ1-5; D might be TRBD1 (5 bases). The CDR3 has 15 residues. V shed 5 bases and J shed 7 bases, with 18 bases lying between them. Germline V gives CDR1 LNHDA, CDR2 SQIVND (reference sequence). The CDR3 sequence: CASSSVDIGGQPQHF. The CDR3 DNA follows: TGTGCCAGTAGTTCCGTGGACATAGGAGGGCAGCCCCAGCATTTT. Full variable domain (rest looked up from reference TRBV19 and TRBJ1-5): DGGITQSPKYLFRKEGQNVTLSCEQNLNHDAMYWYRQDPGQGLRLIYYSQIVNDFQKGDIAEGYSVSREKKESFPLTVTSAQKNPTAFYLCASSSVDIGGQPQHFGDGTRLSIL.

The rearrangement uses TRBV5-5 and TRBJ1-1; tentative D call: TRBD1 (5 bases). Germline CDR1 and CDR2: SGHKS and YYEKEE (reference sequence). CDR3 size: 13 residues. Deletions cut 0 bases from V and 11 bases from J, with 14 bases between. The DNA of the CDR3 is TGTGCCAGCAGCTTGGAGGAGGGGCGCGGGGCTTTCTTT. Protein sequence: CASSLEEGRGAFF. The full variable domain, completed using reference TRBV5-5 and TRBJ1-1, is DAGVTQSPTHLIKTRGQQVTLRCSPISGHKSVSWYQQVLGQGPQFIFQYYEKEERGRGNFPDRFSARQFPNYSSELNVNALLLGDSALYLCASSLEEGRGAFFGQGTRLTVV.

This chain connects TRBV5-6 to TRBJ1-5; 8 nucleotides agree with TRBD1. Germline loops: CDR1 SGHDT, CDR2 YYEEEE. The V gene end was trimmed by 3 bases and the J gene end by 3 bases; junction bases not matched to a gene: 2. The CDR3 covers 14 residues. CDR3 sequence: CASSWGQVNQPQHF. In DNA, the CDR3 is TGTGCCAGCAGCTGGGGACAGGTCAATCAGCCCCAGCATTTT.

The chain couples TRBV3-1 (or the pseudogene TRBV3-2) to TRBJ2-7; 7 nucleotides line up with TRBD1. V dropped 0 bases and J dropped 5; count of bases not matched to a gene: 4. CDR3 size: 14 residues. Germline CDR1 and CDR2: LGHDT and YNNKEL (reference sequence). CDR3 sequence: CASSQETGPHEQYF. The CDR3 DNA reads as TGTGCCAGCAGCCAAGAGACAGGGCCCCACGAGCAGTACTTC.

This chain joins TRBV6-1 and TRBJ2-7; D unclear. Germline assignment: CDR1 MNHNS and CDR2 SASEGT. This CDR3 spans 12 amino acids. Trimming removed 10 bases from V and 1 base from J, with 11 bases in between. For the CDR3, the DNA is TGTGCCACCCGCCGGGTTTCCTACGAGCAGTACTTC. This encodes CATRRVSYEQYF.

This sequence joins TRBV29-1 and TRBJ2-3, with D maybe TRBD1 (6 bases). The CDR3 runs 12 residues. Germline loops: CDR1 SQVTM, CDR2 ANQGSEA. The V and J ends lost 5 bases and 2 bases respectively, with 8 bases between them. The CDR3 here is CSVWTDTDTQYF. CDR3 DNA sequence: TGCAGCGTTTGGACAGACACAGATACGCAGTATTTT.

The chain is built from TRBV5-1 and TRBJ2-2, with 7 bases that match TRBD2. Germline values: CDR1 SGHRS, CDR2 YFSETQ. V lost 4 bases, J lost 7 bases, and 7 bases stayed unmatched. This CDR3 contains 14 residues. CDR3 region: CASSQFAGDGELFF. The CDR3 DNA reads as TGCGCCAGCAGCCAGTTTGCGGGGGACGGGGAGCTGTTTTTT. The full variable domain, completed using reference TRBV5-1 and TRBJ2-2, is KAGVTQTPRYLIKTRGQQVTLSCSPISGHRSVSWYQQTPGQGLQFLFEYFSETQRNKGNFPGRFSGRQFSNSRSEMNVSTLELGDSALYLCASSQFAGDGELFFGEGSRLTVL.

The chain combines TRBV25-1 with TRBJ1-3, with TRBD1 identical over 7 bases. The CDR3 contains 15 residues. V lost 5 bases to trimming and J lost 4 bases; unmatched junction nucleotides: 8. Germline CDR1 is MGHDK and CDR2 is SYGVNS. This CDR3 is CASSPADRPGNTIYF. CDR3 nucleotides: TGTGCCAGCAGTCCCGCGGACAGGCCCGGAAACACCATATATTTT.

The chain employs TRBV4-3 and TRBJ1-3; unclear D gene. Germline CDR1 reads LGHNA; CDR2 reads YSLEER. The germline V and J ends were trimmed by 0 bases and 0 bases, with 6 bases remaining between them. The CDR3 is made up of 15 amino acids. As DNA, the CDR3 is TGCGCCAGCAGCCAAGAACCAGACTCTGGAAACACCATATATTTT. Translating it yields CASSQEPDSGNTIYF.

The chain recombines TRBV4-2 with TRBJ2-7; the match to TRBD1 covers 7 bases. Germline loops: CDR1 LGHNA, CDR2 YNFKEQ. V was pared by 4 bases and J by 2 bases, with 11 bases of the junction left unmatched. The CDR3 totals 16 residues. CDR3 in amino acids: CASSLNTGQLTYEQYF. In DNA form, the CDR3 reads TGTGCCAGCAGCCTAAATACGGGACAGCTCACCTACGAGCAGTACTTC.

The chain combines TRBV4-3 with TRBJ2-7, with D perhaps TRBD1 (6 bases). This CDR3 contains 15 residues. From germline, CDR1 is LGHNA and CDR2 YSLEER. V was cut by 2 bases and J by 0 bases, with 11 bases left in between. The DNA for the CDR3 is TGCGCCAGCAGCCAACAGGGGTCCCTCTCCTACGAGCAGTACTTC. It codes for CASSQQGSLSYEQYF.

This chain uses TRBV24-1 with TRBJ1-1; D might be TRBD1 (5 bases). CDR1 is KGHDR, CDR2 SFDVKD, per germline. V was shortened by 0 bases and J by 5 bases, with 15 bases between the two germline ends. The CDR3 consists of 16 residues. CDR3 DNA: TGTGCCACCAGTGATTTGCTGACAGATTCCCGGACTGAAGCTTTCTTT. Amino acids: CATSDLLTDSRTEAFF.

The chain recombines TRBV28 with TRBJ1-2; the match to TRBD1 covers 9 bases. Trimming cost V 6 bases and J 4 bases; bases outside gene matches: 9. The germline V gene encodes CDR1 MDHEN and CDR2 SYDVKM. The length of the CDR3 is 15 residues. In DNA, the CDR3 is TGTGCCAGCAGGGCACAGGGGGCGCGGAGCTATGGCTACACCTTC. It translates to CASRAQGARSYGYTF.

This clone was seen just once. The gene calls are TRBV4-2 and TRBJ2-2; the D gene is possibly TRBD2 (6 bases). This CDR3 contains 19 residues. V dropped 4 bases and J dropped 2 bases, with 23 bases sitting between them. Per germline, CDR1 LGHNA and CDR2 YNFKEQ. CDR3 nucleotides: TGTGCCAGCAGCCGAGAGATAGGTGTAGGGACTCAAAACACCGGGGAGCTGTTTTTT. Its protein product is CASSREIGVGTQNTGELFF.

In its sample, this clone was seen once. The chain uses TRBV29-1 and TRBJ1-1; perhaps TRBD1 as D (6 bases). The CDR3 runs to 14 residues. Germline-derived CDR1 and CDR2 are SQVTM and ANQGSEA. V shed 7 bases and J shed 1 base, with 16 bases lying between them. CDR3 sequence reads: CSGKRTVANTEAFF. The CDR3 nucleotides read TGCAGCGGTAAACGGACAGTAGCGAACACTGAAGCTTTCTTT.

J is TRBJ2-1 and V is TRBV3-1 (or the pseudogene TRBV3-2); 8 nucleotides match TRBD1. With 4 bases clipped from V and 12 bases from J, the junction kept 5 bases outside the gene matches. Germline CDR1 and CDR2: LGHDT and YNNKEL (reference sequence). The CDR3 has 12 amino acids. The CDR3 bases are TGTGCCAGCAGCCGATGGGGGACAGGGCAGTTCTTC. Protein product: CASSRWGTGQFF.

The chain carries TRBV5-4 and TRBJ2-1, with 8 bases matching TRBD2. Germline-derived CDR1 and CDR2 are SGHNT and YYREEE (reference sequence). This CDR3 is built from 15 residues. V gave up 4 bases and J gave up 5 bases; unmatched junction bases: 8. The CDR3 is CASSPGGALHNEQFF. The CDR3 region has the DNA TGTGCCAGCAGCCCCGGGGGGGCTTTGCACAATGAGCAGTTCTTC.

V is TRBV18 and J is TRBJ2-7, with D maybe TRBD1 (6 bases). The germline CDR1 and CDR2 sequences are KGHSH and LQKENI. V was cut by 6 bases and J by 3 bases, with 9 bases left in between. The CDR3 totals 12 residues. CDR3 protein: CASSPTGYEQYF. In nucleotides, the CDR3 is TGTGCCAGCTCGCCGACAGGCTACGAGCAGTACTTC.

V gene TRBV3-1 (or the pseudogene TRBV3-2) combines with J gene TRBJ2-4; D uncertain. Trimming cost V 2 bases and J 1 base, with 12 bases left between them. Looked up from germline, CDR1 is LGHDT and CDR2 is YNNKEL (reference sequence). This CDR3 comprises 16 residues. The CDR3 reads CASSQMQVSAKNIQYF. The CDR3 region has the DNA TGTGCCAGCAGCCAAATGCAGGTCTCGGCCAAAAACATTCAGTACTTC.

This chain links TRBV19 with TRBJ1-5; 9 bases agree with TRBD1. This CDR3 contains 15 residues. The germline CDR1 and CDR2 sequences are LNHDA and SQIVND (reference sequence). With V trimmed by 0 bases and J by 4 bases, 1 base remained unmatched. CDR3 sequence: CASSIDGQGNQPQHF. In nucleotides, the CDR3 is TGTGCCAGTAGTATAGATGGACAGGGGAATCAGCCCCAGCATTTT.

The CDR3 bases are TGTGCCAGCAGCACTAGCGGGAGGGACTACGAGCAGTACTTC. Encoded protein: CASSTSGRDYEQYF. The chain couples TRBV7-9 to TRBJ2-7; 13 bases align to TRBD2. With V trimmed by 5 bases and J by 3 bases, 1 base remained unmatched. Per germline, CDR1 SEHNR and CDR2 FQNEAQ (reference sequence). The CDR3 has 14 residues.

This chain joins TRBV18 and TRBJ2-3, with TRBD2 identical over 7 bases. V was clipped by 2 bases and J by 2 bases; unmatched bases: 7. Germline CDR1 KGHSH, CDR2 LQKENI. This CDR3 is 16 amino acids long. The CDR3 loop is CASSPGEGLFTDTQYF. The CDR3 nucleotides read TGTGCCAGCTCACCAGGCGAGGGACTATTCACAGATACGCAGTATTTT.

V usage is TRBV27 and J usage is TRBJ2-2; 7 nucleotides agree with TRBD1. CDR3 size: 16 residues. Trimming cost V 4 bases and J 7 bases; bases outside gene matches: 12. Germline CDR1 and CDR2: MNHEY and SMNVEV (reference sequence). The CDR3 reads CASSSPPGQSIGELFF. The CDR3 DNA sequence: TGTGCCAGCAGTTCCCCTCCGGGACAGTCTATCGGGGAGCTGTTTTTT.

The gene calls are TRBV12-3 or TRBV12-4 and TRBJ1-2, with 7 bases matching TRBD1. V gave up 6 bases and J gave up 4 bases; unmatched junction bases: 5. The length of the CDR3 is 13 residues. Here the CDR3 DNA reads TGTGCCAGCAGAGATACAGGGGCCTATGGCTACACCTTC. As protein: CASRDTGAYGYTF.

The gene calls are TRBV4-2 and TRBJ2-7; D may be TRBD1 (6 bases). V was pared by 4 bases and J by 3 bases, with 19 bases between. Germline loops: CDR1 LGHNA, CDR2 YNFKEQ. The length of the CDR3 is 16 residues. The CDR3 loop reads CASSPLLGTQNYEQYF. The CDR3 bases are TGTGCCAGCAGCCCCTTACTCGGGACACAAAACTACGAGCAGTACTTC.

The CDR3 DNA sequence: TGTGCCAGTAGACATAACTCTGGAAACACCATATATTTT. It is translated as CASRHNSGNTIYF. The chain recombines TRBV19 with TRBJ1-3; D unresolved. Trimming pared 6 bases from V and 0 bases from J, leaving 6 bases between. The CDR3 has 13 amino acids. Per the germline V gene, CDR1 is LNHDA and CDR2 is SQIVND (reference sequence).